This T cell receptor beta chain derives from a study of a mutant IDH1 vaccine in newly diagnosed glioma. Method: immunoSEQ multiplex PCR; TCRdb's copy keeps in-frame clones and lacks some. The repertoire holds 35,000 to 55,000 clones, with 80% to 85% as singletons. This CDR3 region has 14 residues. Germline assignment: CDR1 SEHNR and CDR2 FQNEAQ (reference sequence). V lost 4 bases to trimming and J lost 8 bases, with 17 bases between them. This clone was seen a few times. The antigen remains unidentified. Time point given: week 35, safety follow-up. Each dose delivered 300 ug of mutant IDH1 20-mer peptide subcutaneously with imiquimod.

J is TRBJ1-1 and V is TRBV7-9, with D perhaps matching TRBD1 (5 bases). The sample consisted of PBMCs, taken from a glioma patient whose treatment included an IDH1 peptide vaccine. The sequence derives from a woman aged 40 to 55 with glioma. Some clones in this sample may be carry-over from other donors' samples. The CDR3 DNA reads TGTGCCAGCAGCTCCCGCGACAGTCAGATGGAAGCTTTCTTT. Protein: CASSSRDSQMEAFF.